The 28 T cell receptor beta chains in this list originate from one sample, sequenced in a study of T cell changes during pregnancy in multiple sclerosis. This table comes from immunoSEQ multiplex PCR, and its TCRdb copy is limited to in-frame clones, with some not included. The table shows over 55,000 clones, with 92% occurring only once. Sequencing was performed on peripheral blood, taken in the first trimester of pregnancy. The receptor set was obtained from a female donor with multiple sclerosis, enrolled in a pregnancy study.

The chain links TRBV27 to TRBJ2-7, with 8 bases lining up with TRBD2. V gave up 0 bases and J gave up 0 bases; unmatched junction bases: 10. Per the germline V gene, CDR1 is MNHEY and CDR2 is SMNVEV (reference sequence). The CDR3 is 18 residues long. This CDR3 is CASSLSAAAGVNSYEQYF. In nucleotides, the CDR3 is TGTGCCAGCAGTTTATCCGCGGCAGCGGGAGTAAACTCCTACGAGCAGTACTTC.

This clone was detected once. CDR3 coding DNA: TGTGCCAGCACCGGGAACTATGGCTACACCTTC. Amino acid sequence: CASTGNYGYTF. V and J are TRBV6-5 and TRBJ1-2; D is uncertain. Trimming cost V 7 bases and J 2 bases, with 5 bases left between them. Germline values: CDR1 MNHEY, CDR2 SVGAGI. The CDR3 length is 11 residues.

The chain has TRBV19 and TRBJ2-6; 7 bases line up with TRBD1. Germline CDR1 and CDR2: LNHDA and SQIVND (reference sequence). The CDR3 is 17 amino acids. With 5 bases clipped from V and 0 bases from J, the junction kept 7 bases outside the gene matches. This CDR3 is CASSSRTGLSGANVLTF. CDR3 nucleotides: TGTGCCAGTAGTTCGAGGACAGGACTCTCTGGGGCCAACGTCCTGACTTTC.

The chain links TRBV28 to TRBJ1-2, with 7 nucleotides matching TRBD1. Germline trimming cut 6 bases from V and 3 bases from J; bases unmatched to any gene: 10. Per the germline V gene, CDR1 is MDHEN and CDR2 is SYDVKM. This CDR3 is built from 15 residues. The CDR3 loop is CASSIHPTGYYGYTF. CDR3 bases: TGTGCCAGCAGCATCCATCCGACAGGGTACTATGGCTACACCTTC.

The chain recombines TRBV5-4 with TRBJ2-1; maybe TRBD1 (6 bases). Germline V gene data show CDR1 as SGHNT and CDR2 as YYREEE (reference sequence). V lost 4 bases and J 7 bases, leaving 21 bases between the germline ends. The CDR3 contains 16 residues. CDR3 loop: CASSHQGQLVGNEQFF. CDR3 coding DNA: TGTGCCAGCAGCCACCAGGGGCAGCTGGTAGGGAATGAGCAGTTCTTC.

This chain uses TRBV7-6 with TRBJ2-3; 8 bases are shared with TRBD1. Germline assignment: CDR1 SGHVS and CDR2 FNYEAQ. The length of the CDR3 is 16 residues. After removal of 6 bases from V and 2 bases from J, the junction contained 10 bases not matched to a gene. CDR3 DNA sequence: TGTGCCAGCAGTTCCTTTACAGGGGGGCTCACAGATACGCAGTATTTT. It codes for CASSSFTGGLTDTQYF.

The chain recombines TRBV27 with TRBJ2-3; a weak D match, TRBD1 (6 bases). Looked up from germline, CDR1 is MNHEY and CDR2 is SMNVEV (reference sequence). The CDR3 consists of 14 residues. V was clipped by 2 bases and J by 3 bases, with 9 bases between them. CDR3 in DNA: TGTGCCAGCAGTTTACAGGGGTGGACAGATACGCAGTATTTT. It specifies CASSLQGWTDTQYF.

The gene calls are TRBV28 and TRBJ2-7, with D uncertain. Trimming removed 2 bases from V and 8 bases from J, with 10 bases in between. Germline lookup yields CDR1 MDHEN and CDR2 SYDVKM. The CDR3 runs 12 residues. The CDR3 loop is CASSLSREKQYF. Written as DNA, the CDR3 is TGTGCCAGCAGTTTAAGCCGAGAAAAGCAGTACTTC.

The V gene is TRBV7-9, the J gene TRBJ2-3, with TRBD1 matching 7 bases. The CDR3 contains 14 residues. The trim removed 2 bases at V and 5 bases at J, leaving 4 bases unmatched. Germline V CDR1 and CDR2: SEHNR, FQNEAQ (reference sequence). Here the CDR3 reads CASSLSGTEDTQYF. In nucleotides, the CDR3 is TGTGCCAGCAGCTTATCGGGGACAGAAGATACGCAGTATTTT.

About this clone: It is unclear where the CDR3 begins or ends on the DNA, so no DNA is shown, and the CDR3 is as TCRdb lists it. The chain employs TRBV27 and TRBJ2-3; no DNA check was done on the table's D call, TRBD1. Germline lookup yields CDR1 MNHEY and CDR2 SMNVEV (reference sequence). The CDR3 has 17 amino acids, counting both end residues. CDR3 loop: CASSFWPRGRTTDTQYF.

CDR3 region: CAWSGAGTIYF. The CDR3 coding sequence is TGTGCCTGGAGTGGAGCAGGGACCATATATTTT. The genes are TRBV30 and TRBJ1-3, with a possible D match to TRBD1 (5 bases). The germline V and J ends were trimmed by 1 base and 10 bases, with 8 bases remaining between them. Per the germline V gene, CDR1 is GTSNPN and CDR2 is SVGIG (reference sequence). The CDR3 consists of 11 residues.

V and J are TRBV9 and TRBJ1-3; D is possibly TRBD1 (6 bases). The CDR3 has 15 residues. The germline V gene has CDR1 SGDLS and CDR2 YYNGEE. Deletions cut 0 bases from V and 5 bases from J, with 12 bases between. The CDR3 loop reads CASSVAGVRRNTIYF. CDR3 nucleotides: TGTGCCAGCAGCGTAGCAGGGGTCCGGAGAAACACCATATATTTT.

This clone was detected once. The chain couples TRBV28 to TRBJ1-4, with D possibly TRBD1 on 5 matching bases. V lost 3 bases to trimming and J lost 2 bases, with 10 bases between them. Germline values: CDR1 MDHEN, CDR2 SYDVKM. This CDR3 spans 15 amino acids. In DNA, the CDR3 is TGTGCCAGCAGTTTTCGGGGGGGGACTAATGAAAAACTGTTTTTT. Translating it yields CASSFRGGTNEKLFF.

This clone was seen a single time. This rearrangement joins TRBV6-5 to TRBJ2-5; TRBD1 agrees at 7 bases. Germline V gene lookup returns CDR1 MNHEY and CDR2 SVGAGI. The CDR3 covers 14 residues. Trimming at V came to 7 bases and at J to 7 bases, leaving 12 bases not matched to a gene. CDR3 residues: CASTLDRVRGTQYF. Written as DNA, the CDR3 is TGTGCCAGCACCCTAGACAGGGTGAGAGGGACCCAGTACTTC.

The CDR3 is CASSPTRGETQYF. The DNA for the CDR3 is TGTGCCAGCAGCCCGACTAGGGGTGAGACCCAGTACTTC. The chain links TRBV4-2 to TRBJ2-5; TRBD2 is a possible D gene (6 bases). Germline assignment: CDR1 LGHNA and CDR2 YNFKEQ. Trimming removed 4 bases at V and 5 bases at J, with 11 bases between. This CDR3 region has 13 residues.

The rearrangement uses TRBV30 and TRBJ1-1, with D possibly TRBD1 on 6 matching bases. The germline V gene encodes CDR1 GTSNPN and CDR2 SVGIG (reference sequence). The CDR3 contains 11 residues. V lost 3 bases to trimming and J lost 12 bases, with 14 bases between them. This CDR3 reads CAWRSQGYSFF. The CDR3 region has the DNA TGTGCCTGGAGGAGTCAGGGGTATTCTTTCTTT.

This CDR3 reads CASSIGFGQPQHF. The CDR3 coding sequence is TGTGCCAGTAGTATAGGTTTTGGCCAGCCCCAGCATTTT. The chain carries TRBV19 and TRBJ1-5, with D hard to call. V gave up 1 base and J gave up 7 bases, with 8 bases separating them. CDR3 length: 13 amino acids. Germline V gene sequence: CDR1 LNHDA, CDR2 SQIVND (reference sequence).

The rearrangement uses TRBV9 and TRBJ2-3; 10 positions agree with TRBD2. CDR3 size: 15 residues. The germline V gene has CDR1 SGDLS and CDR2 YYNGEE. After removal of 0 bases from V and 4 bases from J, the junction contained 2 bases not matched to a gene. The CDR3, as DNA: TGTGCCAGCAGCGTAGCGGGGACTAGCGCAGATACGCAGTATTTT. This sequence encodes CASSVAGTSADTQYF.

The V call is TRBV4-3, the J call TRBJ2-3; TRBD2 matches 11 bases. CDR1 LGHNA and CDR2 YSLEER come from the germline V gene. The V and J ends lost 4 bases and 3 bases, in that order; junction bases with no gene match: 9. CDR3 length: 17 amino acids. CDR3 protein: CASSPYPGLAATDTQYF. The CDR3 coding sequence is TGCGCCAGCAGCCCCTACCCGGGACTAGCGGCTACAGATACGCAGTATTTT.

This sequence joins TRBV15 and TRBJ2-1; D perhaps matches TRBD2 (5 bases). This CDR3 is 15 amino acids long. Trimming took 5 bases from V and 3 from J, leaving 14 bases between them. CDR1 is LNHNV, CDR2 YYDKDF, per germline (reference sequence). CDR3: CATSRSGTSYNEQFF. In DNA, the CDR3 is TGTGCCACCAGCCGGAGCGGAACTAGCTACAATGAGCAGTTCTTC.

CDR3 DNA: TGTGCCAGCACCTCGGACAGGCGGGTTGGCTACACCTTC. Translated, it gives CASTSDRRVGYTF. The chain carries TRBV7-9 and TRBJ1-2; 7 nucleotides line up with TRBD1. From germline, CDR1 is SEHNR and CDR2 FQNEAQ (reference sequence). CDR3 length: 13 residues. V lost 7 bases and J lost 7; bases outside the gene matches: 9.

V gene TRBV11-3 combines with J gene TRBJ1-1; tentative D call: TRBD1 (6 bases). Trimming shortened V by 5 bases and J by 6 bases, and 16 bases separated the two germline ends. Germline V gene sequence: CDR1 SGHNT, CDR2 YENEEA. CDR3 length equals 14 residues. CDR3 nucleotide sequence: TGTGCCAGCAGCCGCAGGGGCCTTGAGTCTGAAGCTTTCTTT. It encodes CASSRRGLESEAFF.

The genes are TRBV7-2 and TRBJ2-7; TRBD2 matches 8 bases. The CDR3 is 16 amino acids. The V gene's germline CDR1 is SGHTA and CDR2 FQGNSA. The V segment lost 4 bases and the J segment 7 bases; nucleotides outside the gene matches: 15. DNA of the CDR3: TGTGCCAGCAGCTCCGAGCGTTTTTTTCGCGGGGGGGAGCAGTACTTC. This gives the protein CASSSERFFRGGEQYF.

This clone is medium-sized. This sequence joins TRBV19 and TRBJ2-1, with 14 bases matching TRBD2. The CDR3 covers 15 residues. V shed 5 bases and J 8 bases; nucleotides not matched to a gene: 5. CDR1 is LNHDA, CDR2 SQIVND, per germline (reference sequence). The CDR3 coding sequence is TGTGCCAGTAGTCGGGGGACTAGCGGGAGCGATGAGCAGTTCTTC. Translating gives CASSRGTSGSDEQFF.

This clone was seen more than once but under ten times. The J gene is TRBJ2-7, the V gene TRBV18, with D possibly being TRBD2 (6 bases). V was pared by 5 bases and J by 6 bases, with 20 bases between. The germline V gene encodes CDR1 KGHSH and CDR2 LQKENI. The CDR3 is 15 amino acids. The CDR3, as DNA: TGTGCCAGCTCATTCGGAGGGCAGGGAAGGTCCGAGCAGTACTTC. Translating gives CASSFGGQGRSEQYF.

This rearrangement joins TRBV27 to TRBJ2-5; 8 nucleotides agree with TRBD1. This CDR3 spans 15 amino acids. Germline CDR1 reads MNHEY; CDR2 reads SMNVEV (reference sequence). Germline trimming cut 3 bases from V and 5 bases from J; bases unmatched to any gene: 8. The CDR3 is CASSFRQGAVETQYF. CDR3 sequence (DNA): TGTGCCAGCAGTTTCCGGCAGGGGGCGGTGGAGACCCAGTACTTC.

The V and J genes are TRBV5-1 and TRBJ2-7; D might be TRBD1 (5 bases). The V and J ends lost 1 base and 5 bases respectively, with 10 bases between them. The CDR3 runs 13 residues. Germline V CDR1 and CDR2: SGHRS, YFSETQ. CDR3 bases: TGCGCCAGCAGCTTGAAAAGGGGCGACGAGCAGTACTTC. It translates to CASSLKRGDEQYF. Complete variable domain (other parts from reference TRBV5-1 and TRBJ2-7): KAGVTQTPRYLIKTRGQQVTLSCSPISGHRSVSWYQQTPGQGLQFLFEYFSETQRNKGNFPGRFSGRQFSNSRSEMNVSTLELGDSALYLCASSLKRGDEQYFGPGTRLTVT.

The DNA of the CDR3 is TGCGCCAGCAGCCAAGTAATGGCATACGAGCAGTACTTC. This sequence encodes CASSQVMAYEQYF. The chain recombines TRBV4-3 with TRBJ2-7; no firm D call. Germline CDR1 LGHNA, CDR2 YSLEER. The CDR3 is 13 amino acids. The V end was cut by 1 base, the J end by 4 bases, with 8 bases between.